These T cell receptor beta chains were read from a single sample in a study of cytomegalovirus exposure and HLA in healthy donors. The data were produced by immunoSEQ multiplex PCR, yet TCRdb's version contains in-frame clones alone and is incomplete. The sample includes more than 95,000 clones, about four fifths seen only once; the top ten take less than 4.5%. The specimen was PBMCs. These receptors came from a middle-aged man in good health and CMV-seronegative. Both conserved end residues are part of each CDR3. D genes are given only for firm matches. Clone size is not always given. Where it is, it says once, few, many or a class for expanded clones.

d_call clone_size j_call v_call cdr3_nt cdr3_aa
. . TRBJ2-5 TRBV7-2 TGTGCCAGCAGCTTGAGGGGACCCGGGACACCCCTGGAGCAGTACTTC CASSLRGPGTPLEQYF
TRBD1 . TRBJ2-2 TRBV11-1 TGTGCCAGCACCTTCGGGACAGGGAACACCGGGGAGCTGTTTTTT CASTFGTGNTGELFF
TRBD1 . TRBJ1-2 TRBV2 TGTGCCAGTAACGACAGGGGATATAACTATGGCTACACCTTC CASNDRGYNYGYTF
TRBD2 few TRBJ2-1 TRBV7-3 TGTGCCAGTAGCCTAGCGGGGGAAGCAGGGGAGCAGTTCTTC CASSLAGEAGEQFF
TRBD1 . TRBJ1-6 TRBV18 TGTGCCAGCTCACGGGGACAGGAAAATTCACCCCTCCACTTT CASSRGQENSPLHF
TRBD1 . TRBJ1-3 TRBV5-1 TGCGCCAGCAGCATGGGACAGGGAAACACCATATATTTT CASSMGQGNTIYF
TRBD1 . TRBJ2-2 TRBV5-6 TGTGCCAGCAGCTTGAAGCGCTCGGGACAGGGGGCCGGCGGGGAGCTGTTTTTT CASSLKRSGQGAGGELFF
. . TRBJ2-7 TRBV18 TGTGCCAGCTCACGACAGTACGAGCAGTACTTC CASSRQYEQYF
. . TRBJ2-5 TRBV14 TGTGCCAGCAGCCAAGGGGCCCGATCAGAGACCCAGTACTTC CASSQGARSETQYF
TRBD1 . TRBJ2-7 TRBV5-1 TGCGCCAGCAGCTTGGCGACAGGGGCCGCCACTTACGAGCAGTACTTC CASSLATGAATYEQYF
. once TRBJ1-3 TRBV29-1 TGCACCGCGAAGGGGAATGGAAACACCATATATTTT CTAKGNGNTIYF
TRBD1 . TRBJ2-3 TRBV6-5 TGTGCCAGCAGTTACGACAGGGAAACAGATACGCAGTATTTT CASSYDRETDTQYF
. . TRBJ1-2 TRBV7-9 TGTGCCAGCAGCTTAGTCATCCAGGGTCATGGCTACACCTTC CASSLVIQGHGYTF
. . TRBJ1-2 TRBV5-1 TGCGCCAGCAGCCCAGGACTGCCGAACTATGGCTACACCTTC CASSPGLPNYGYTF
TRBD1 once TRBJ1-1 TRBV6-5 TGTGCCAGCAGCCAGGGGGCGGCTGAAGCTTTCTTT CASSQGAAEAFF
TRBD2 . TRBJ2-7 TRBV6-1 TGTGCCAGCAGCGAAGATTGGGGGACTAGCGGTTACGAGCAGTACTTC CASSEDWGTSGYEQYF
TRBD1 few TRBJ1-3 TRBV19 TGTGCCAGTACCCTAAGGGGACAGCAGCTCCGTGGCTCTGGAAACACCATATATTTT CASTLRGQQLRGSGNTIYF
. . TRBJ2-7 TRBV28 TGTGCCAGCAGTCCCCCAACTCGGTACGAGCAGTACTTC CASSPPTRYEQYF
. . TRBJ2-2 TRBV5-1 TGCGCCAGCACGACAGGACCGAACACCGGGGAGCTGTTTTTT CASTTGPNTGELFF
. . TRBJ2-3 TRBV6-4 TGTGCCAGCAGTGACCTGGGCGGCGTCCCAACCGGGGAGCAGTATTTT CASSDLGGVPTGEQYF
TRBD1 once TRBJ1-4 TRBV18 TGTGCCAGCTCACCACAACCCTCACGACAGGGACTGTTTTTT CASSPQPSRQGLFF
TRBD2 few TRBJ2-5 TRBV7-2 TGTGCCAGCAGCTCGATTGTGCTAGCGGGGGTTGAGACCCAGTACTTC CASSSIVLAGVETQYF
. . TRBJ2-5 TRBV18 TGTGCCAGCTCACCGAGACAGTACGAACAAGAGACCCAGTACTTC CASSPRQYEQETQYF
TRBD1 . TRBJ1-5 TRBV30 TGTGCCTGGACCATGGGGCAGGGGGATCAGCCCCAGCATTTT CAWTMGQGDQPQHF
. . TRBJ2-7 TRBV12-5 TGTGCTAGTGGTTTGAGCGAGTCCTACGAGCAGTACTTC CASGLSESYEQYF
TRBD2 . TRBJ2-2 TRBV6-5 TGTGCCAGCAGAAGCGGGGGGGCGATCACCGGGGAGCTGTTTTTT CASRSGGAITGELFF
. . TRBJ2-3 TRBV11-2 TGTGCCAGCAGCTTAGCACGGTTGAATACGCAGTATTTT CASSLARLNTQYF